This T cell receptor beta chain is from a study of T-cell memory formation after mild COVID-19. Study summary: TCR clusters were mostly confined to one donor each. Whole-study results and caveats: Clones contracting across day 15 to 85 had a balanced CD4/CD8 profile; later expanding clones leaned CD4+.

This CDR3 contains 16 residues. The junction had 7 bases not matched to a gene; V was cut back by 4 bases and J by 6 bases. The germline gives CDR1 MRHNA, CDR2 SNTAGT. Using its own MiXCR run on the 5' RACE reads, TCRdb lists one record per CDR3 protein. The table records just under 150,000 distinct CDR3 sequences, 15% to 20% of them present only once. To note about this clonotype: Its matching antigen is unknown.

This TCR was sampled from an adult woman who had mild COVID-19 (a few samples of this study predate the infection). Cell type and time point are not known. V usage is TRBV6-4 and J usage is TRBJ1-6; 9 bases align to TRBD1. Sequenced material: PBMCs or a T cell subset sorted from them (not recorded which). The DNA of the CDR3 is TGTGCCAGCAGTGCCCGGACAGGGGCGACTAATTCACCCCTCCACTTT. It yields the protein CASSARTGATNSPLHF.